The 24 T cell receptor beta chains in this list originate from one sample, sequenced in a study of blood T cell repertoires in COVID-19. TCRdb's copy holds only in-frame clones and misses some; the assay was immunoSEQ multiplex PCR. Of 200,000 to 300,000 clones in the sample, more than 75% were seen once. The sample taken for sequencing was peripheral blood. The source of these receptors is a woman aged 60 to 75 with COVID-19, enrolled during active disease.

This clone was seen a single time. The V and J genes are TRBV5-1 and TRBJ2-1, with 13 bases matching TRBD2. V shed 1 base and J 10 bases; nucleotides not matched to a gene: 5. From germline, CDR1 is SGHRS and CDR2 YFSETQ. The CDR3 has 15 amino acids. The CDR3 here is CASSLTSGRAPEQFF. In DNA form, the CDR3 reads TGCGCCAGCAGCTTGACTAGCGGGAGGGCCCCGGAGCAGTTCTTC.

The chain links TRBV19 to TRBJ1-1; D unresolved. The germline gives CDR1 LNHDA, CDR2 SQIVND (reference sequence). V lost 7 bases and J lost 3, with 18 bases in between. The CDR3 has 15 amino acids. CDR3 region: CASISSPREDTEAFF. The CDR3 DNA is TGTGCCAGTATTTCCAGTCCACGCGAGGACACTGAAGCTTTCTTT.

The gene calls are TRBV6-1 and TRBJ1-5; D not resolved. CDR3 size: 12 residues. Germline V gene data show CDR1 as MNHNS and CDR2 as SASEGT. V lost 1 base and J 6 bases, leaving 4 bases between the germline ends. CDR3 sequence: CASSEGVQPQHF. The DNA of the CDR3 is TGTGCCAGCAGTGAAGGCGTTCAGCCCCAGCATTTT.

The CDR3 DNA reads TGTGCTAGTGGTTTGGGACAGGGAGGCTATGGCTACACCTTC. It is translated as CASGLGQGGYGYTF. This chain uses TRBV12-5 with TRBJ1-2; 7 bases match TRBD1. CDR3 length: 14 residues. Germline values: CDR1 LGHNT, CDR2 FRNRAP. Trimming at V came to 1 base and at J to 4 bases, leaving 3 bases not matched to a gene.

The chain couples TRBV7-3 to TRBJ2-1; 9 bases agree with TRBD1. Trimming removed 5 bases from V and 10 bases from J; junction bases left unmatched: 12. The CDR3 has 15 residues. CDR1 and CDR2 (germline): SGHTA, FQGTGA. The CDR3 DNA sequence: TGTGCCAGCAGCGCCACCCCGGGACAGGGATCGGAGCAGTTCTTC. Residues: CASSATPGQGSEQFF.

This CDR3 is CASSFRTGGSEQFF. CDR3 DNA: TGTGCCAGCAGCTTTCGGACAGGGGGCAGCGAGCAGTTCTTC. The chain carries TRBV11-2 and TRBJ2-1, with 11 nucleotides matching TRBD1. Germline CDR1 reads SGHAT; CDR2 reads FQNNGV. This CDR3 comprises 14 residues. J lost 10 bases, V lost 3 bases, and 5 bases had no gene match. The variable domain in full, with the rest retrieved from reference TRBV11-2 and TRBJ2-1, is EAGVAQSPRYKIIEKRQSVAFWCNPISGHATLYWYQQILGQGPKLLIQFQNNGVVDDSQLPKDRFSAERLKGVDSTLKIQPAKLEDSAVYLCASSFRTGGSEQFFGPGTRLTVL.

The chain recombines TRBV9 with TRBJ2-1; 8 bases fit TRBD2. The ends lost 0 bases at V and 6 bases at J; junction bases unmatched: 8. The CDR3 extends over 16 amino acids. Germline values: CDR1 SGDLS, CDR2 YYNGEE. CDR3: CASSVDDGRAANEQFF. The CDR3 nucleotides are TGTGCCAGCAGCGTAGACGACGGGAGGGCAGCCAATGAGCAGTTCTTC.

This rearrangement joins TRBV7-9 to TRBJ1-3, with 10 bases fitting TRBD1. CDR1 and CDR2 from the germline V gene are SEHNR and FQNEAQ (reference sequence). V was clipped by 5 bases and J by 3 bases; unmatched bases: 4. CDR3 length: 15 amino acids. The CDR3 DNA reads as TGTGCCAGCAGCCCAGGACAGGGGGGTGGAAACACCATATATTTT. Encoded protein: CASSPGQGGGNTIYF.

This sequence joins TRBV9 and TRBJ1-3; no definite D call. Trimming pared 3 bases from V and 3 bases from J, leaving 13 bases between. Germline V gives CDR1 SGDLS, CDR2 YYNGEE. CDR3 length: 15 residues. The DNA for the CDR3 is TGTGCCAGCAGCGCCAGACATATCAGTGGAAACACCATATATTTT. The encoded protein is CASSARHISGNTIYF.

CDR3 protein: CASSLSSGLAGRVDEQFF. The CDR3 region has the DNA TGTGCCAGCAGCCTATCCTCGGGACTAGCGGGAAGGGTCGATGAGCAGTTCTTC. The V and J genes are TRBV9 and TRBJ2-1, with 13 bases that match TRBD2. The trim removed 4 bases at V and 8 bases at J, leaving 15 bases unmatched. Per germline, CDR1 SGDLS and CDR2 YYNGEE. CDR3 length: 18 residues.

With respect to this clone: A read error may produce the germline difference seen at one junction end. The V gene is TRBV15, the J gene TRBJ2-1, with 7 positions matching TRBD1. The CDR3 length is 14 residues. The germline gives CDR1 LNHNV, CDR2 YYDKDF (reference sequence). The CDR3 here is CATSTRTGESPLIF. CDR3 coding DNA: TGTGCCACCAGCACTAGGACAGGAGAGTCCCCTTTGATCTTC.

The chain couples TRBV3-1 (or the pseudogene TRBV3-2) to TRBJ2-3; D is perhaps TRBD2 (6 bases). Trimming took 4 bases from V and 0 from J, leaving 14 bases between them. Germline assignment: CDR1 LGHDT and CDR2 YNNKEL (reference sequence). CDR3 length: 16 residues. CDR3 DNA sequence: TGTGCCAGCAGCCCCCTAATGGGGACTAGCACAGATACGCAGTATTTT. This gives the protein CASSPLMGTSTDTQYF.

The rearrangement uses TRBV2 and TRBJ2-7, with 10 bases lining up with TRBD1. Germline CDR1 SNHLY, CDR2 FYNNEI. V was pared by 6 bases and J by 3 bases, with 11 bases of the junction left unmatched. The CDR3 is 16 amino acids. CDR3 amino acids: CASRKTPGQGHYEQYF. Written as DNA, the CDR3 is TGTGCCAGCAGGAAAACTCCGGGACAGGGGCACTACGAGCAGTACTTC.

J is TRBJ1-5 and V is TRBV6-2 or TRBV6-3; the D gene is possibly TRBD1 (5 bases). The V end was cut by 0 bases, the J end by 7 bases, with 22 bases between. The CDR3 totals 18 residues. CDR1 and CDR2 (germline): MNHEY, SVGEGT. The CDR3: CASSYSFGTGREDQPQHF. CDR3 in DNA: TGTGCCAGCAGTTACTCCTTCGGGACCGGGCGGGAAGACCAGCCCCAGCATTTT.

This chain links TRBV6-1 with TRBJ2-1; the match to TRBD2 covers 7 bases. CDR1 is MNHNS, CDR2 SASEGT, per germline. Trimming at V came to 2 bases and at J to 5 bases, leaving 9 bases not matched to a gene. This CDR3 spans 16 amino acids. CDR3: CASSELLGLNNNEQFF. In DNA form, the CDR3 reads TGTGCCAGCAGTGAACTGCTGGGACTAAATAACAATGAGCAGTTCTTC.

This rearrangement joins TRBV5-1 to TRBJ2-7; 16 bases match TRBD2. Germline V gives CDR1 SGHRS, CDR2 YFSETQ. This CDR3 has 16 amino acids. V shed 4 bases and J 5 bases; nucleotides not matched to a gene: 6. The CDR3 nucleotides are TGCGCCAGCAGCGGCGGGACTAGCGGGAGGGCCGACGAGCAGTACTTC. Protein: CASSGGTSGRADEQYF.

The genes are TRBV6-5 and TRBJ1-2; the match to TRBD1 covers 8 bases. CDR3 length: 14 amino acids. CDR1 MNHEY and CDR2 SVGAGI come from the germline V gene. The junction had 8 bases not matched to a gene; V was cut back by 4 bases and J by 7 bases. The CDR3 protein is CASSSTGVASGYTF. The CDR3, as DNA: TGTGCCAGCAGTTCGACAGGGGTCGCGTCTGGCTACACCTTC.

This chain uses TRBV7-6 with TRBJ2-1; D might be TRBD1 (6 bases). Per the germline V gene, CDR1 is SGHVS and CDR2 is FNYEAQ. Trimming shortened V by 5 bases and J by 9 bases, and 20 bases separated the two germline ends. The CDR3 is 15 amino acids. The CDR3 is CASSPLRGASGEQFF. Here the CDR3 DNA reads TGTGCCAGCAGCCCCCTCAGGGGCGCGTCGGGTGAGCAGTTCTTC. Drawing the rest from reference TRBV7-6 and TRBJ2-1, the complete variable domain is GAGVSQSPRYKVTKRGQDVALRCDPISGHVSLYWYRQALGQGPEFLTYFNYEAQQDKSGLPNDRFSAERPEGSISTLTIQRTEQRDSAMYRCASSPLRGASGEQFFGPGTRLTVL.

This chain uses TRBV6-5 with TRBJ1-3; a possible D gene is TRBD1 (5 bases). V was trimmed by 4 bases and J by 0 bases, leaving 10 bases between them. The germline gives CDR1 MNHEY, CDR2 SVGAGI. This CDR3 region has 15 residues. The CDR3 nucleotides are TGTGCCAGCAGTTGGGGACTCCACTCTGGAAACACCATATATTTT. This codes for CASSWGLHSGNTIYF.

V and J are TRBV12-3 or TRBV12-4 and TRBJ2-3, with a possible D match to TRBD2 (5 bases). With 7 bases removed from V and 3 bases from J, the gap between germline ends came to 11 bases. The CDR3 sequence is 13 residues long. The CDR3 coding sequence is TGTGCCAGCACGAGGGAAAAGACAGATACGCAGTATTTT. This gives the protein CASTREKTDTQYF.

V is TRBV19 and J is TRBJ1-2; D remains ambiguous. The length of the CDR3 is 12 residues. V gave up 5 bases and J gave up 8 bases, with 12 bases separating them. Germline loops: CDR1 LNHDA, CDR2 SQIVND (reference sequence). The CDR3 bases are TGTGCCAGTAGTCAGGCGGGTAGCGGCTACACCTTC. This translates into CASSQAGSGYTF. The entire variable domain, with the rest obtained from reference TRBV19 and TRBJ1-2, is as follows: DGGITQSPKYLFRKEGQNVTLSCEQNLNHDAMYWYRQDPGQGLRLIYYSQIVNDFQKGDIAEGYSVSREKKESFPLTVTSAQKNPTAFYLCASSQAGSGYTFGSGTRLTVV.

The V call is TRBV5-1, the J call TRBJ2-5, with D unresolved. The germline gives CDR1 SGHRS, CDR2 YFSETQ. The V end was cut by 0 bases, the J end by 1 base, with 10 bases between. The CDR3 has 15 amino acids. The CDR3 region has the DNA TGCGCCAGCAGCTTGGGTACAGTCCCCCAAGAGACCCAGTACTTC. It specifies CASSLGTVPQETQYF.

This clone was counted a few times. The chain uses TRBV7-9 and TRBJ2-7; TRBD2 agrees at 8 bases. The CDR3 is 15 amino acids. The germline V gene encodes CDR1 SEHNR and CDR2 FQNEAQ (reference sequence). With 3 bases clipped from V and 1 base from J, the junction kept 5 bases outside the gene matches. The CDR3 spells CASSFRSGSSYEQYF. The CDR3 DNA reads as TGTGCCAGCAGCTTCCGAAGCGGGAGTTCCTACGAGCAGTACTTC. Full variable domain (remainder filled in from reference TRBV7-9 and TRBJ2-7): DTGVSQNPRHKITKRGQNVTFRCDPISEHNRLYWYRQTLGQGPEFLTYFQNEAQLEKSRLLSDRFSAERPKGSFSTLEIQRTEQGDSAMYLCASSFRSGSSYEQYFGPGTRLTVT.

The chain links TRBV19 to TRBJ1-5; weak D call: TRBD1 (5 bases). Germline values: CDR1 LNHDA, CDR2 SQIVND (reference sequence). Trimming stripped 0 bases from V and 3 bases from J, with 12 bases between. The CDR3 runs to 16 residues. The CDR3 nucleotides are TGTGCCAGTAGTATAGAGCCGACAGCTTACAATCAGCCCCAGCATTTT. This codes for CASSIEPTAYNQPQHF.